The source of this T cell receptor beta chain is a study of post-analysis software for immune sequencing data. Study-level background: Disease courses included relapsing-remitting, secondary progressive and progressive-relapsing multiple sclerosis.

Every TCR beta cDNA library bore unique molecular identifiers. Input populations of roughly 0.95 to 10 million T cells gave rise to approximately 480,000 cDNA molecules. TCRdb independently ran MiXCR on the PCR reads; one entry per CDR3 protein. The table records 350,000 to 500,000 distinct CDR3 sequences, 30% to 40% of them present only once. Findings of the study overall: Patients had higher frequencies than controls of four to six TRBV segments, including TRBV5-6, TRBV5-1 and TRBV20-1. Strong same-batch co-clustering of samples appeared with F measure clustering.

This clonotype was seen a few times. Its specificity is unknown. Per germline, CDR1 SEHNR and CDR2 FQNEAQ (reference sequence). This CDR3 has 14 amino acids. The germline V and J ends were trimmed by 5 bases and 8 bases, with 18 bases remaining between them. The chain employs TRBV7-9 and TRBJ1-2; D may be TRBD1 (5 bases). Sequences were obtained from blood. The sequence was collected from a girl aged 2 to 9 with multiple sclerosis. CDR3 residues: CASSLGEGPEGYTF. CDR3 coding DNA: TGTGCCAGCAGCCTAGGGGAGGGCCCTGAGGGCTACACCTTC.